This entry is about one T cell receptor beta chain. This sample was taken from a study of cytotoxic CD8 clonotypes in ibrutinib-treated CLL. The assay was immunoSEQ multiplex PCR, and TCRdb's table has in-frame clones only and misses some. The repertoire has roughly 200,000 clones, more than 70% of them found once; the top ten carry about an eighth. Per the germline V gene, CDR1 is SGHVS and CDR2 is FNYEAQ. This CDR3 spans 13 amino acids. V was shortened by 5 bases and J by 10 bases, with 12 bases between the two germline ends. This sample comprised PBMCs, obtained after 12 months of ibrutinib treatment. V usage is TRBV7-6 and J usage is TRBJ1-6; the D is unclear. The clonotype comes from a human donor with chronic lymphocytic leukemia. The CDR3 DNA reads TGTGCCAGCAGCCGTAACAGCGGGTCACCCCTCCACTTT. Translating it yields CASSRNSGSPLHF.